This entry features one TCR beta chain sequence. Its antigen remains unidentified. No clone much larger than this one lies a single base away; base qualities are absent. Enrollment in ICON was initiated in the first half of 2016, and the last patient was enrolled in September 2018. From a subcohort of 76 patients, fresh tumor and matched uninvolved tissue were collected for in-depth immune analyses, including TCR sequencing. DNA isolated from bulk tissue, without cell sorting, was used for TCR sequencing. The T-cell fraction in tumor and uninvolved lung tissue was provided by TCR sequencing with the immunoSEQ assay. In the paper's pipeline: For survival analysis, patients were divided into high (upper tertile) and low (lower two tertiles) T-cell fraction groups, which were compared by log-rank test. A signed-rank test was used to check for differences in T-cell fraction between paired tumor and uninvolved lung. What TCRdb holds here is the immuneACCESS table cut down to in-frame rearrangements. Part of the clones is not present; checked against another copy, under half of the missing clones reflect an unresolved V gene, and the others are unexplained. The DNA gave D and trimming, while V, J and clone size come from that table. The sample yields 9,500 to 13,000 clones; about three quarters were counted once. The ten largest clones represent approximately 20% of the sample.

This sample stems from a study of tumor-infiltrating lymphocytes in localized non-small cell lung cancer (dated by TCRdb to the early 2020s). Regarding the study in general: Several histologies were represented in the cohort, which also included both smokers and never-smokers as well as patients whose samples were collected after neoadjuvant chemotherapy. For 50 to 60 patients, immunoSEQ T-cell fraction was compared between paired tumor and uninvolved lung. Each patient contributed resected tumor tissue and uninvolved lung tissue from the same patient, described as non-adjacent to the tumor. TCR sequencing was one of several integrated assays, alongside flow cytometry, multiplex immunofluorescence, RNA-seq, exome sequencing and proteomics, applied to the same patients. The overall ICON cohort was composed of some 160 surgical patients with localized non-small cell lung cancer whose tumors were resected. What the work shows at the level of the full study, not this receptor alone: TCRbeta sequencing supported higher T cell infiltration in tumors than in uninvolved lung tissue, consistent with immunofluorescence CD3 counts. Since assay coverage differed from patient to patient depending on how much tissue was available, TCR sequencing was done for only a subset of the cohort. The TCR-derived T-cell fraction showed no difference between the flow cytometry-defined immunotypes IM1 (good prognosis) and IM2 (poor prognosis). Because different assays used different pieces of the same tissue, intratumor heterogeneity could not be separated from technical variation.

V is clipped by 2 bases and J by 8 bases, and the sequence between their germline boundaries is 12 bases long. The CDR3 runs 13 residues from the cysteine to the phenylalanine. This entry keeps only the CDR3 DNA: 39 bases, framed from base 1. The germline V gene (reference sequence) provides CDR1 MNHEY and CDR2 SMNVEV. This sequence originates from a human donor with non-small cell lung cancer. Sequenced sample: uninvolved lung tissue not adjacent to the tumor. Here the chain combines TRBV27 and TRBJ1-2, with the identity of the D gene unclear. The CDR3 protein is CASSLNSGVGYTF. The sequenced DNA is TGTGCCAGCAGTTTAAACTCGGGTGTCGGCTACACCTTC.